A single sample is the source of the 10 T cell receptor beta chains below, sequenced in a study of response to subunit inactivated influenza vaccine. TCRdb used MiXCR to reprocess the RT-PCR reads, holding one entry per CDR3 protein. The table has under 500,000 distinct CDR3 sequences, 10% to 11% seen once. The input for sequencing was PBMCs from blood, taken 45 days after vaccination. These receptors were collected from a man aged 45 to 65 who received an inactivated influenza vaccine.

This chain links TRBV12-3 or TRBV12-4 with TRBJ1-3; D gene unclear. V was clipped by 8 bases and J by 0 bases, with 14 bases between them. This CDR3 spans 15 amino acids. The CDR3 DNA sequence: TGTGCCAGCCAGACGGCCCTGAGCTCTGGAAACACCATATATTTT. Protein sequence: CASQTALSSGNTIYF.

This clonotype has only a few counts. The chain recombines TRBV6-5 with TRBJ1-2, with D hard to call. Germline CDR1 and CDR2: MNHEY and SVGAGI. With 4 bases removed from V and 8 bases from J, the gap between germline ends came to 11 bases. There are 12 residues in the CDR3. Here the CDR3 DNA reads TGTGCCAGCAGTTCCCCCATCCAAGGCTACACCTTC. This sequence encodes CASSSPIQGYTF.

At least ten counts were recorded for this clonotype. V usage is TRBV3-1 and J usage is TRBJ2-7; D might be TRBD2 (5 bases). This CDR3 spans 13 amino acids. Trimming removed 2 bases from V and 1 base from J, with 6 bases in between. The germline V gene has CDR1 LGHDT and CDR2 YNNKEL (reference sequence). CDR3 coding DNA: TGTGCCAGCAGCCAACGGGGTTCCTACGAGCAGTACTTC. The encoded protein is CASSQRGSYEQYF.

The chain joins TRBV27 to TRBJ2-7; 8 bases align to TRBD1. This CDR3 contains 14 residues. Trimming removed 2 bases from V and 5 bases from J; junction bases left unmatched: 5. Per the germline V gene, CDR1 is MNHEY and CDR2 is SMNVEV (reference sequence). The CDR3 reads CASSLQGAVHEQYF. The DNA for the CDR3 is TGTGCCAGCAGTTTACAGGGGGCGGTCCACGAGCAGTACTTC.

This clonotype has only a few counts. The chain's CDR3 is CSARGVLADQPQHF. The CDR3, as DNA: TGCAGTGCTAGGGGTGTTCTAGCCGATCAGCCCCAGCATTTT. The chain uses TRBV20-1 and TRBJ1-5; D gene ambiguous. The CDR3 spans 14 residues. V lost 3 bases to trimming and J lost 5 bases, with 14 bases between them. The V gene's germline CDR1 is DFQATT and CDR2 SNEGSKA (reference sequence).

V is TRBV3-1 and J is TRBJ2-7; no clear D gene. The CDR3 extends over 11 amino acids. The germline V gene has CDR1 LGHDT and CDR2 YNNKEL (reference sequence). Trimming left V 2 bases short and J 5 bases short, with 4 bases between. The CDR3 DNA follows: TGTGCCAGCAGCCAATCCCACGAGCAGTACTTC. It specifies CASSQSHEQYF.

This clonotype occurred a few times. CDR3: CSVEDPRDRGRHEQFF. For the CDR3, the DNA is TGCAGCGTTGAAGATCCCCGGGACAGGGGGCGGCATGAGCAGTTCTTC. J is TRBJ2-1 and V is TRBV29-1; 12 bases fit TRBD1. The CDR3 runs to 16 residues. The V and J ends lost 0 bases and 8 bases, in that order; junction bases with no gene match: 8. CDR1 and CDR2 (germline): SQVTM, ANQGSEA.

This clonotype showed up just a few times. The J gene is TRBJ2-5, the V gene TRBV7-9; D gene ambiguous. The CDR3 is 15 residues long. Per the germline V gene, CDR1 is SEHNR and CDR2 is FQNEAQ (reference sequence). Trimming pared 4 bases from V and 4 bases from J, leaving 16 bases between. The CDR3 coding sequence is TGTGCCAGCAGCTACCGACGGGCCCGCGGAGAGACCCAGTACTTC. This codes for CASSYRRARGETQYF.

This clonotype showed up just once. V is TRBV5-1 and J is TRBJ1-1; 8 bases match TRBD1. There are 15 residues in the CDR3. V shed 0 bases, J shed 7 bases, and the junction held 8 bases outside the gene matches. CDR1 and CDR2 from the germline V gene are SGHRS and YFSETQ. CDR3 amino acids: CASSLATTGADEAFF. DNA for the CDR3: TGCGCCAGCAGCTTGGCGACGACAGGGGCGGATGAAGCTTTCTTT.

This clonotype was counted a few times. The chain links TRBV14 to TRBJ2-2; D gene uncertain. Trimming shortened V by 3 bases and J by 6 bases, and 11 bases separated the two germline ends. The CDR3 sequence is 14 residues long. CDR1 and CDR2 (germline): SGHDN, FVKESK. CDR3 nucleotide sequence: TGTGCCAGCAGCCAGGTTTTTGGGTCCGGGGAGCTGTTTTTT. It is translated as CASSQVFGSGELFF.